A single sample is the source of the 8 T cell receptor beta chains below, sequenced in a study of cytomegalovirus exposure and HLA in healthy donors listed by TCRdb under 2017. Library prep was done by the immunoSEQ multiplex PCR assay. This is the immuneACCESS table as TCRdb keeps it, with only in-frame sequences that have V and J called. A part of the clones is gone; compared with another copy, unresolved V genes explain less than half, and the rest is unexplained. The sample table shows roughly 300,000 clones, and roughly 89% are seen once. Clones ranked in the top ten supply around 0.84% of the sample. The specimen was PBMCs. The receptors originated from a woman aged 18-29 years in good health and CMV-seronegative.

The CDR3 region has the DNA TGTGCCAGCAGCAGGGACACCTACAATCAGCCCCAGCATTTT. Protein sequence: CASSRDTYNQPQHF. The J gene is TRBJ1-5, the V gene TRBV7-2, with D possibly TRBD1 on 6 matching bases. The germline V gene encodes CDR1 SGHTA and CDR2 FQGNSA. The CDR3 sequence is 14 residues long. Trimming removed 5 bases from V and 3 bases from J, with 11 bases in between.

This rearrangement joins TRBV27 to TRBJ2-4, with 7 positions matching TRBD2. With V trimmed by 8 bases and J by 3 bases, 1 base remained unmatched. The CDR3 length is 12 residues. From germline, CDR1 is MNHEY and CDR2 SMNVEV (reference sequence). CDR3 sequence (DNA): TGTGCCAGCGGGGGGGGCAAAAACATTCAGTACTTC. The encoded protein is CASGGGKNIQYF.

The CDR3 region has the DNA TGTGCCAGCAGTTCGCAGGGGGCGGGTTTCTACGAGCAGTACTTC. Translation gives CASSSQGAGFYEQYF. The chain is built from TRBV28 and TRBJ2-7, with 8 bases fitting TRBD1. V dropped 4 bases and J dropped 3; count of bases not matched to a gene: 8. Looked up from germline, CDR1 is MDHEN and CDR2 is SYDVKM. This CDR3 contains 15 residues.

In this sample, this clone turned up many times. This sequence joins TRBV30 and TRBJ1-1; TRBD1 matches 9 bases. The ends lost 4 bases at V and 11 bases at J; junction bases unmatched: 8. CDR3 length: 12 residues. Germline loops: CDR1 GTSNPN, CDR2 SVGIG (reference sequence). The DNA of the CDR3 is TGTGCCTGGATGGGACAGGGTGAAGTGGCTTTCTTT. Its protein product is CAWMGQGEVAFF.

The chain links TRBV4-3 to TRBJ1-1; D unresolved. Germline-derived CDR1 and CDR2 are LGHNA and YSLEER. The CDR3 extends over 16 amino acids. V dropped 4 bases and J dropped 1 base, with 16 bases sitting between them. The CDR3 region is CASSPSQRAPNTEAFF. CDR3 nucleotide sequence: TGCGCCAGCAGCCCGTCACAGAGGGCCCCGAACACTGAAGCTTTCTTT.

This sequence joins TRBV6-5 and TRBJ2-1, with TRBD2 as a possible D gene (6 bases). Per germline, CDR1 MNHEY and CDR2 SVGAGI. This CDR3 has 13 residues. V lost 2 bases to trimming and J lost 10 bases, with 12 bases between them. The CDR3 DNA is TGTGCCAGCAGTTACATCGGGGGTCAGGAGCAGTTCTTC. The encoded protein is CASSYIGGQEQFF.

This clone occurred once. CDR3 protein: CASSSTGGSGELFF. The CDR3 coding sequence is TGTGCCAGCAGTTCCACAGGGGGCTCGGGGGAGCTGTTTTTT. The V and J genes are TRBV28 and TRBJ2-2; 9 bases match TRBD1. V was pared by 4 bases and J by 8 bases, with 5 bases of the junction left unmatched. Per the germline V gene, CDR1 is MDHEN and CDR2 is SYDVKM. The CDR3 is 14 amino acids.

This rearrangement joins TRBV10-3 to TRBJ1-3; no clear D. The CDR3 has 15 residues. Germline V gene sequence: CDR1 ENHRY, CDR2 SYGVKD. Trimming left V 0 bases short and J 0 bases short, with 6 bases between. The CDR3 spells CAISESGSSGNTIYF. The CDR3 nucleotides read TGTGCCATCAGTGAGTCGGGGAGCTCTGGAAACACCATATATTTT.